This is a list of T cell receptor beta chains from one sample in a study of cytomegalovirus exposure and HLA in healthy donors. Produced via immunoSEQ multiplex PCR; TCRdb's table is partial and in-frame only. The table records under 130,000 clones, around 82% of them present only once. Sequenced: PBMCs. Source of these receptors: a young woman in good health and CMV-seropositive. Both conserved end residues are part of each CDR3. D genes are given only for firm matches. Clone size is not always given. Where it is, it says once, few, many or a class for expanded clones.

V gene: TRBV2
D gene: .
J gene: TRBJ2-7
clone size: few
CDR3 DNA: TGTGCAGAAGGGGGAGGGAACGAGCAGTACTTC
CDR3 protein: CAEGGGNEQYF

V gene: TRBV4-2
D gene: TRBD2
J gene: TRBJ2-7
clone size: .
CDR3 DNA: TGTGCCAGCAGCCAAGACGCCGGGGGGAGGGGCTACGAGCAGTACTTC
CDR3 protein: CASSQDAGGRGYEQYF

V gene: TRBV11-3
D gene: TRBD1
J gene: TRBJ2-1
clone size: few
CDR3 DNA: TGTGCCAGCAGCTTAGGGACAGGGGTCTACAATGAGCAGTTCTTC
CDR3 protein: CASSLGTGVYNEQFF

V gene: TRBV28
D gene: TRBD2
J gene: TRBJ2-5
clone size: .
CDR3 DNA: TGTGCCAGCAGTTTACGGGGGGAGGGCCGCGAGACCCAGTACTTC
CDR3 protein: CASSLRGEGRETQYF

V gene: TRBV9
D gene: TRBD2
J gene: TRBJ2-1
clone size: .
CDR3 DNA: TGTGCCACCCTAGCGGGCAAATACAATGAGCAGTTCTTC
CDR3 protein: CATLAGKYNEQFF

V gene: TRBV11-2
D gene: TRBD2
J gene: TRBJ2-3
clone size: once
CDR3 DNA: TGTGCCAGCAGCGGGGGGGGAACCCTGGGAGTTGGGCACACAGATACGCAGTATTTT
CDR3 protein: CASSGGGTLGVGHTDTQYF

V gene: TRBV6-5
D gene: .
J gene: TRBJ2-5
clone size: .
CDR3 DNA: TGTGCCAGCAGTTGGACAGAGATCCAAGAGACCCAGTACTTC
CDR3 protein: CASSWTEIQETQYF

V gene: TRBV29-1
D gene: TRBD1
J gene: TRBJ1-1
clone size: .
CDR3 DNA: TGCAGCGTGTGTGGACAGGGGATTGAAGCTTTCTTT
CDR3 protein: CSVCGQGIEAFF

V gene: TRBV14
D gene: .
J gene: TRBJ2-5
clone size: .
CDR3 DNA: TGTGCCAGCAGCCAGAGTGGGAGCCAGTACTTC
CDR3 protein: CASSQSGSQYF

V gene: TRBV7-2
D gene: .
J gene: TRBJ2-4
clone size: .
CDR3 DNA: TGTGCCAGCAGCTTATTAGGGAGATCAAACATTCAGTACTTC
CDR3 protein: CASSLLGRSNIQYF

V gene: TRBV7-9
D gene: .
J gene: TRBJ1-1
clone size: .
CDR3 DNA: TGTGCCAGCAGCCCCCCGGGGGGCGCCGCTGAAGCTTTCTTT
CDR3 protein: CASSPPGGAAEAFF

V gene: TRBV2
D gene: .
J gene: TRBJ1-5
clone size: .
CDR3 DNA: TGTGCCAGCAAAGCACAGGGCGATCAGCCCCAGCATTTT
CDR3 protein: CASKAQGDQPQHF

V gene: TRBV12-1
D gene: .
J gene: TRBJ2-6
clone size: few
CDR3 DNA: TGTGCCAGCAGCTCCCACAGGGGGCTCCCGACTGGGGCCAACGTCCTGACTTTC
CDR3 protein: CASSSHRGLPTGANVLTF

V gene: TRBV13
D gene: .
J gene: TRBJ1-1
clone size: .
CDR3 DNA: TGTGCCAGCAGCCGTACGAGAGAAGCTTTCTTT
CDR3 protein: CASSRTREAFF

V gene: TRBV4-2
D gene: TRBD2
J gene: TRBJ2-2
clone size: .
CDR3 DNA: TGTGCCAGCAGCCCGATAGCGGGGAACACCGGGGAGCTGTTTTTT
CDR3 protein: CASSPIAGNTGELFF

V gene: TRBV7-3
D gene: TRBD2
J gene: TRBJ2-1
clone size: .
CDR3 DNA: TGTGCCAGCAGCCACCGAGCGGGGGGAGGGTACAATGAGCAGTTCTTC
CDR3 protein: CASSHRAGGGYNEQFF